The 9 T cell receptor beta chains given below trace back to one sample, sequenced in a study of shared clonotypes between healthy human individuals. CD45RO negativity and positive selection for CCR7 defined naive CD8 cells, a population that excluded terminally differentiated effector memory CD45RA+ cells. Sequenced by immunoSEQ multiplex PCR; TCRdb stores in-frame clones only, minus some. The sample holds almost 700,000 clones, around 92% seen once. The specimen sequenced was naive CD8+ T cells sorted from blood. Receptors were obtained from a man between 25 and 39 years old in good health.

The chain joins TRBV4-1 to TRBJ1-5; maybe TRBD1 (6 bases). CDR1 MGHRA and CDR2 YSYEKL come from the germline V gene. The CDR3 runs to 14 residues. V was pared by 6 bases and J by 6 bases, with 15 bases between. In DNA form, the CDR3 reads TGCGCCAGCAGGAAACAGGGATCCAGTCAGCCCCAGCATTTT. Its protein product is CASRKQGSSQPQHF.

This CDR3 reads CASRRPGLAGELFF. The DNA for the CDR3 is TGCGCCAGCAGAAGACCGGGACTGGCCGGGGAGCTGTTTTTT. The J gene is TRBJ2-2, the V gene TRBV4-1; the D gene is possibly TRBD2 (6 bases). V was trimmed by 6 bases and J by 6 bases, leaving 14 bases between them. Looked up from germline, CDR1 is MGHRA and CDR2 is YSYEKL. This CDR3 spans 14 amino acids.

The chain combines TRBV5-1 with TRBJ2-2, with a tentative D call TRBD1 (6 bases). The CDR3 consists of 14 residues. Germline CDR1 and CDR2: SGHRS and YFSETQ. Deletions cut 5 bases from V and 1 base from J, with 9 bases between. In nucleotides, the CDR3 is TGCGCCAGCAGACAGGGATGGAACACCGGGGAGCTGTTTTTT. The encoded protein is CASRQGWNTGELFF.

The V call is TRBV27, the J call TRBJ2-1; D gene unclear. Germline V lookup: CDR1 MNHEY, CDR2 SMNVEV (reference sequence). This CDR3 has 13 amino acids. V lost 3 bases, J lost 6 bases, and 9 bases lay in between. CDR3 in DNA: TGTGCCAGCAGTTTTCCCCCGGGCAATGAGCAGTTCTTC. Residues: CASSFPPGNEQFF.

The chain combines TRBV30 with TRBJ2-1; D is uncertain. Germline loops: CDR1 GTSNPN, CDR2 SVGIG (reference sequence). V dropped 2 bases and J dropped 7 bases, with 15 bases sitting between them. The length of the CDR3 is 14 residues. The CDR3 DNA reads TGTGCCTGGAGTCTCTCCATTCCAGGAAATGAGCAGTTCTTC. Its translation: CAWSLSIPGNEQFF.

The CDR3: CATSGKGMNTEAFF. The DNA for the CDR3 is TGTGCCACCAGCGGCAAGGGGATGAACACTGAAGCTTTCTTT. The chain is built from TRBV15 and TRBJ1-1, with D perhaps matching TRBD1 (5 bases). The germline gives CDR1 LNHNV, CDR2 YYDKDF (reference sequence). Trimming removed 5 bases at V and 0 bases at J, with 10 bases between. This CDR3 spans 14 amino acids.

In DNA form, the CDR3 reads TGTGCCAGCAGCTTAGCTGGGAAAAATGAAAAACTGTTTTTT. Protein product: CASSLAGKNEKLFF. The chain couples TRBV11-2 to TRBJ1-4; D uncertain. CDR3 length equals 14 residues. Trimming took off 1 base at V and 5 bases at J, with 8 bases between the two ends. Germline CDR1 and CDR2: SGHAT and FQNNGV. The complete variable domain, with remaining parts taken from reference TRBV11-2 and TRBJ1-4, reads EAGVAQSPRYKIIEKRQSVAFWCNPISGHATLYWYQQILGQGPKLLIQFQNNGVVDDSQLPKDRFSAERLKGVDSTLKIQPAKLEDSAVYLCASSLAGKNEKLFFGSGTQLSVL.

The J gene is TRBJ2-1, the V gene TRBV7-9; D is uncertain. CDR1 is SEHNR and CDR2 is FQNEAQ in the germline V gene (reference sequence). The CDR3 loop spans 14 amino acids. The V and J ends lost 5 bases and 9 bases respectively, with 17 bases between them. The CDR3 loop is CASSPRGASGEQFF. The CDR3 DNA follows: TGTGCCAGCAGCCCCCGAGGAGCAAGTGGTGAGCAGTTCTTC.

This chain uses TRBV18 with TRBJ2-7; D may be TRBD1 (6 bases). Trimming pared 6 bases from V and 2 bases from J, leaving 14 bases between. This CDR3 is 14 amino acids long. Germline loops: CDR1 KGHSH, CDR2 LQKENI. For the CDR3, the DNA is TGTGCCAGCTCCAGGGGAGCGCAAACCTACGAGCAGTACTTC. Protein product: CASSRGAQTYEQYF. Complete variable domain (other parts from reference TRBV18 and TRBJ2-7): NAGVMQNPRHLVRRRGQEARLRCSPMKGHSHVYWYRQLPEEGLKFMVYLQKENIIDESGMPKERFSAEFPKEGPSILRIQQVVRGDSAAYFCASSRGAQTYEQYFGPGTRLTVT.